One T cell receptor (beta chain) is described in this entry. It has no known antigen specificity. No much larger clonotype is one base removed from it; base qualities were not supplied. The record originates from a study of shared clonotypes between healthy human individuals (dated by TCRdb to 2020 to 2021). Looking at the study overall: The cohort comprised a couple of women and three men aged 18 to 49 years. For each donor, three plates each were used for CD4 naive and CD4 memory, two plates were used for CD8 naive, and one plate was used for CD8 memory. To estimate repertoire size and how much clonotype sharing occurs between individuals, the study deeply sequenced the blood TCR repertoires of roughly 5 healthy adults. To increase sequencing depth and limit assay-specific biases, TCR repertoire library preparation and sequencing were carried out by different laboratories using diverse techniques. Each donor's leukapheresis produced roughly between roughly 0.94 and 9.5 billion PBMCs.

The donors were healthy, HIV-negative adults who had no recently reported acute infections or vaccinations. All donors were Caucasian adults living in Nashville, Tennessee, USA. Magnetic negative selection was used to enrich CD4+ T cells, after which naive cells were positively selected on CD45RA and the negative fraction became the memory subset. Blood was collected by leukapheresis, and PBMCs were isolated by Ficoll-Histopaque density gradient centrifugation and then cryopreserved in liquid nitrogen vapor phase. Analytical flow cytometry was used to check the purity and quantity of every magnetically sorted T cell population. Genomic DNA was isolated from every sorted fraction and measured by UV absorbance on a Nanodrop 2000c. On the study overall, not on this receptor specifically: Pairwise subsampling led to the expectation that sequencing depth would affect the degree of clonotype sharing among donors. Sharing across a few donors was observed for roughly 5% of naive CD4, less than 4% of naive CD8, around 2.5% of memory CD4, and around 0.4% of memory CD8 clonotypes. Naive subsets generally had larger estimated clonotype richness than memory subsets. Sampling was restricted to blood, and TCR repertoires in tissues likely differ from the TCR repertoires found in blood. The genetic and exposure-history diversity represented was limited by the small number of donors. Incomplete sequencing was indicated by rarefaction of sorted-subset datasets, despite the large sequencing depth. Compared with non-shared clonotypes, the clonotypes found in all four sorted-subset donors had higher generation probabilities.

Using the deep immunoSEQ assay, multiplex PCR amplified TCR CDR3 regions from genomic DNA. Extracted genomic DNA from each cell subset was spread evenly across all wells of several immunoSEQ 96-well plates, with each plate serving as a replicate. Each replicate PCR for sorted subsets received roughly 0.2 ug genomic DNA, equal to roughly 30,000 T cell genomes. The purified libraries were quantified using a Qubit 3.0 fluorometer, sized with a Bioanalyzer 2100, and then quantified again using the KAPA Library Quantification kit. Each immunoSEQ 96-well plate was sequenced on its own single-read 150-cycle Illumina NextSeq 550 flow cell. In the original analysis: The immunoSEQ output contained only junctional sequences without quality scores, so filtering could not match that applied to full-length reads. To assign V/J genes and CDR3, sequences were annotated against IMGT germline references using PyIR, a Python wrapper for IgBLAST v1.9. Any read was removed if the V/J assignment was weak (E-value above 1e-6), the CDR3 was missing, or the read contained stop codons, out-of-frame junctions, or ambiguous translated residues. V3J clonotypes were defined by identical inferred V gene, J gene, and CDR3 amino acid sequence. Percentage overlap between repertoires was computed as shared unique clonotypes divided by the size of the smaller repertoire. Repertoire richness was assessed with RTK rarefaction, the Chao1 estimator, and Recon v2.1 estimates of unobserved clonotypes. For all TCRbeta clonotypes obtained by the gDNA method from a few donors, generation probabilities were computed with OLGA. TCRdb took this table from immuneACCESS and kept in-frame rearrangements with V and J called. Such tables lack part of the clones; where checked against another copy, unresolved V genes explain under half of the gap, and the rest is unexplained. V, J and clone size are taken as reported in that table, and D and trimming were inferred from the DNA itself. In all, the sample holds over a million clones, and more than 95% of those were seen once. Of the sample, about 1.2% is held by the ten largest clones.

Spanning cysteine to phenylalanine, the CDR3 consists of 14 amino acids. Of the read, only the CDR3 DNA is kept; its 42 bases are in frame from base 1. Trimming takes 5 bases from V and 0 bases from J, and the germline ends sit 8 bases apart. Sequences SGHDN (CDR1) and FVKESK (CDR2) are obtained from the germline V gene. In this chain, TRBV14 is recombined with TRBJ2-1; the D gene is unclear. Sequencing was carried out using naive CD4+ T cells sorted from blood. Sample cell subset or site, as interpreted from the label and publication: CD45RA+ positively selected. This sequence originates from a man younger than 45 in good health. For the CDR3, the sequence is CASSAGSSYNEQFF. The bases read TGTGCCAGCAGCGCAGGAAGCTCCTACAATGAGCAGTTCTTC.